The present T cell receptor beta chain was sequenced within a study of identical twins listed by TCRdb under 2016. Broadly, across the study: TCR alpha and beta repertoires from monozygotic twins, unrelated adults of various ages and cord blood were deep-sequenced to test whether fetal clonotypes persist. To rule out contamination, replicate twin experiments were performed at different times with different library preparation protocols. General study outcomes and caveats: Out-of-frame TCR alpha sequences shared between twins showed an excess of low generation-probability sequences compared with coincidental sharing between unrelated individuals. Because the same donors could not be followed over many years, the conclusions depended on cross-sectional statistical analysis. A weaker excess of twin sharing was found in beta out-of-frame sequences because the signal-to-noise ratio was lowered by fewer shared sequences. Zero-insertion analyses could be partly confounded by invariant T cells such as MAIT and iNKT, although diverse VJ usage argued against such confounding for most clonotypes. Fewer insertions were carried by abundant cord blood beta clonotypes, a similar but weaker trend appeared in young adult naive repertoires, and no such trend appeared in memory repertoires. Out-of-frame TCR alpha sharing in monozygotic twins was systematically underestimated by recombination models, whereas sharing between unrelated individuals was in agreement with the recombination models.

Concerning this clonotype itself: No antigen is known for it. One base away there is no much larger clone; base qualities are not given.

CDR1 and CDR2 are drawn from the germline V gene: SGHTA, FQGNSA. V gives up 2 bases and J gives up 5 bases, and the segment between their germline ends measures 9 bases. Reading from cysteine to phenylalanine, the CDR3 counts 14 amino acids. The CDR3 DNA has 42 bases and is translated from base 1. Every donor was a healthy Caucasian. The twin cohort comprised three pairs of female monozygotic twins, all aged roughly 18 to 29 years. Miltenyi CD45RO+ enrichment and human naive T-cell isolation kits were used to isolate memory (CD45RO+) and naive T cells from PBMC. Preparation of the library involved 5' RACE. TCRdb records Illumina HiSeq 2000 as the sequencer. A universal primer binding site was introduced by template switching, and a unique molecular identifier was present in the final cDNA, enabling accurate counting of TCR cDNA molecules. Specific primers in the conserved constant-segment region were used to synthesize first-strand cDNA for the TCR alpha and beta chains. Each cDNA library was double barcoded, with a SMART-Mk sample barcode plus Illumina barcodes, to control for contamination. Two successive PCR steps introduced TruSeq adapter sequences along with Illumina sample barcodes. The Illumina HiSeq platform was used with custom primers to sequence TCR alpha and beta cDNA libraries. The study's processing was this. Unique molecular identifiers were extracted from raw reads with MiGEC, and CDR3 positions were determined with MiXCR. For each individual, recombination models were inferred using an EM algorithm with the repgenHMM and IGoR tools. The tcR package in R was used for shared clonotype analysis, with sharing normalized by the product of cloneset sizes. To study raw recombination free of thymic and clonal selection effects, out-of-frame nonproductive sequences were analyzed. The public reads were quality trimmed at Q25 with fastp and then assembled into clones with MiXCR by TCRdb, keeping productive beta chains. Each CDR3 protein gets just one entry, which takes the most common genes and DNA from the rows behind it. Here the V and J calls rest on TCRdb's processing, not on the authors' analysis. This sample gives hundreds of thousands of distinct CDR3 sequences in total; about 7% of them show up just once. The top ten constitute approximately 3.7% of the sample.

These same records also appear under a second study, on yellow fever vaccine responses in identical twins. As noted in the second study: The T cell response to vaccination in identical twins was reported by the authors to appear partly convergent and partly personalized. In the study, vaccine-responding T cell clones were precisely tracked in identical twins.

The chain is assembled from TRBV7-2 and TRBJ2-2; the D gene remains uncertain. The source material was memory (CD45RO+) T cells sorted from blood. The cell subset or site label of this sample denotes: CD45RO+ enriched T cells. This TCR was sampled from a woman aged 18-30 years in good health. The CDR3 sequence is CASSLLWETGELFF. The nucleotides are TGTGCCAGCAGCTTACTTTGGGAAACCGGGGAGCTGTTTTTT.